This TCR beta chain comes out of a study of blood T cell repertoires in COVID-19 (dated by TCRdb to the early 2020s). In terms of the full investigation: The collaborator samples originated in the United States, Italy and Spain and spanned the acute and convalescent phases of COVID-19. The material from the prospective study consisted of cDNA or gDNA derived from T cells, B-cell-depleted T cells, or PBMCs. Subjects who had been exposed to COVID-19, were actively infected with it, or had recovered from it provided the deeply sampled blood TCRbeta repertoires that made up the dataset. A freely available public database, intended as a resource for researchers studying the immune response to SARS-CoV-2, is where the repertoires were released. Samples came from the ongoing ImmuneRACE study (first 160 participants) plus 1,254 subjects from 6 global collaborators. Sample metadata almost always included a de-identified subject ID, COVID-19 status, age in years and sex. Where available, HLA class I and class II types were taken from metadata supplied by the sample provider and were not determined by assay-based typing. Points the paper makes about the study in general: How much clinical and demographic metadata was included differed by source and by participant, and the metadata was provided uncurated.

TCRbeta CDR3 regions were amplified from genomic DNA using the immunoSEQ Assay, a bias-controlled multiplex PCR. As for the original processing: The number of nucleated cells in each sample was estimated from the amplification of reference gene primers within the assay. To quantify the absolute abundance of each unique TCRbeta CDR3 rearrangement, sequence reads were collapsed and filtered. For each sample, productive Simpson clonality was calculated as the square root of Simpson's diversity index over productive rearrangements. Held by TCRdb, this immuneACCESS table contains in-frame sequences only and omits some clones. Under half of the omission traces to an unresolved V gene where checked; the cause of the rest is unknown. V, J and clone size derive from that table, while D and trimming were established from the DNA sequence. This sample comprises tens of thousands of clones, around 79% of them detected only once. Roughly 11% of the sample is taken by the ten largest.

About this clone itself: Its antigen remains undetermined. Base-call qualities are not available, and no considerably larger clone is one nucleotide away.

The collaborating institutions used their own protocols to collect whole blood in K2EDTA tubes. For TCRbeta analysis, collaborators shipped samples as frozen whole blood, isolated PBMCs, or DNA extracted from either of those sample types. As encoded in the germline V gene, CDR1 is SGHDT while CDR2 is YYEEEE. V loses 4 bases, J loses 4 bases, and the germline ends lie 18 bases apart. The CDR3 runs 15 residues from the cysteine to the phenylalanine. The retained sequence is limited to the CDR3, 45 bases, with the frame set at the first base. Sequencing was carried out using peripheral blood. The V and J segments used are TRBV5-6 and TRBJ2-7; matching of 6 bases hints at TRBD2 as the D gene. The sequence derives from a man aged 45-60 years with acute or convalescent COVID-19. CDR3 reads: CASSQTAGGLYEQYF. In nucleotides, the sequence is TGTGCCAGCAGCCAGACCGCCGGGGGTTTGTACGAGCAGTACTTC.